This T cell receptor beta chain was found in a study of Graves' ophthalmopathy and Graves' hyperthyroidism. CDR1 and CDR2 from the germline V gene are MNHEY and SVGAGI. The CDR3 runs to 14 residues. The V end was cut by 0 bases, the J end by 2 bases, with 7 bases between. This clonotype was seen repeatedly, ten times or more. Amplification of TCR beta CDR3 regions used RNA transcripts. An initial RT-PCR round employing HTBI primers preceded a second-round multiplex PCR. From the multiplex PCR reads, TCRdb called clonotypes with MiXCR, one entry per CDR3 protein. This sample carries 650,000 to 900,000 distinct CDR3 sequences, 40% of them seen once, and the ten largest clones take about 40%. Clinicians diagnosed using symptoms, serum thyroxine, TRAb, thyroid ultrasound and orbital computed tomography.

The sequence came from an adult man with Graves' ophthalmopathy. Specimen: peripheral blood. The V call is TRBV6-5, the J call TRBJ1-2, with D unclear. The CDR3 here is CASSYSAVNYGYTF. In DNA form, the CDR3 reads TGTGCCAGCAGTTACTCGGCGGTGAACTATGGCTACACCTTC.